This T cell receptor (beta chain) is from a study of OX40 agonist ivuxolimab in advanced cancers. Looking at the study overall: Ivuxolimab was a fully human IgG2 agonistic monoclonal antibody targeting the costimulatory receptor OX40 (CD134). Intravenous ivuxolimab was administered to patients every 2 weeks at six dose levels: 0.01, 0.1, 0.3, 1.5, 3 and 10 mg/kg. Of the 50 or so patients in dose escalation, 19 had hepatocellular carcinoma, some 15 had melanoma, 9 had renal cell carcinoma and 9 had head and neck cancer. In the dose-escalation cohort, 82.7% of patients were male, and the mean age was about 55 years, with a range of about 23 to 85. Patients were allowed to have had prior anti-PD-1, anti-PD-L1 or anti-CTLA-4 therapy, and approximately 37% of the dose-escalation patients had been treated with checkpoint inhibitors. Partial responses occurred in three dose-escalation patients, of whom one had hepatocellular carcinoma and two had cutaneous melanoma. Peripheral TCRbeta sequencing was intended to test whether TCR sequence diversity was altered and clonal T-cell expansion was caused by ivuxolimab. The paper covers the monotherapy dose-escalation part of the phase I ivuxolimab trial, which included N ≈ 52 patients. Results and caveats for the whole study, not just this receptor: Partial responders in the 0.1-3.0 mg/kg groups had among the lowest normalized peripheral clonal expansion, especially among CD8+ T cells. At doses from 0.1 to 3.0 mg/kg, clonal expansion was seen in both CD4+ and CD8+ blood T cells between baseline and week 6. Low levels of normalized T-cell clonal expansion were also shown by some nonresponding patients. Antigen specificity was not determined for the clonally expanded peripheral T cells. After ivuxolimab, expanded clones were on average more numerous among CD8+ T cells than among CD4+ T cells.

Taken from cysteine to phenylalanine, the CDR3 has 17 residues. The read is trimmed to its CDR3 DNA, 51 bases read in frame from base 1. A distance of 15 bases separates the germline ends of V and J, which lose 1 base and 2 bases respectively. Taken from the germline V gene, the CDR1 and CDR2 loops are SGHRS and YFSETQ. In regard to this clone: Its antigen specificity is not known. Base qualities are not recorded, but no much larger clone differs from it by a single base.

Patients with autoimmune disease history or receiving systemic immunosuppression were excluded from the trial. Peripheral blood for TCR sequencing was collected from all dose cohorts at baseline, on cycle 4 day 1, and on cycle 7 day 1. The samples were taken from a phase I, first-in-human, multicenter, open-label dose-escalation trial of ivuxolimab. Adults with locally advanced or metastatic melanoma, renal cell carcinoma, hepatocellular carcinoma or head and neck squamous cell carcinoma were enrolled in the trial. CD4+ and CD8+ T cells were sorted separately from peripheral blood before TCR sequencing. Genomic DNA was extracted from sorted cells for sequencing of the TCRbeta CDR3 region. The immunoSEQ Assay was used for sequencing of TCRbeta CDR3 regions. In TCRdb, the immuneACCESS table is reduced to in-frame sequences with V and J assigned. These tables do not hold every clone; where another copy was compared, an unresolved V gene accounts for under half, and the others remain unexplained. The sample includes 70,000 to 95,000 clones, with around 82% observed a single time. The top ten clonotypes cover more than 3.5% of the sample.

The sample was CD4+ or CD8+ T cells sorted from blood, taken in a trial of the OX40 agonist ivuxolimab. The chain links TRBV5-1 with TRBJ2-2; confidence is insufficient to name the D gene. The clonotype comes from an adult with an advanced solid tumor such as melanoma, head and neck, liver or kidney cancer. The CDR3 has the sequence CASSLFVIGSNTGELFF. The bases are TGCGCCAGCAGCTTGTTCGTTATAGGGTCAAACACCGGGGAGCTGTTTTTT.